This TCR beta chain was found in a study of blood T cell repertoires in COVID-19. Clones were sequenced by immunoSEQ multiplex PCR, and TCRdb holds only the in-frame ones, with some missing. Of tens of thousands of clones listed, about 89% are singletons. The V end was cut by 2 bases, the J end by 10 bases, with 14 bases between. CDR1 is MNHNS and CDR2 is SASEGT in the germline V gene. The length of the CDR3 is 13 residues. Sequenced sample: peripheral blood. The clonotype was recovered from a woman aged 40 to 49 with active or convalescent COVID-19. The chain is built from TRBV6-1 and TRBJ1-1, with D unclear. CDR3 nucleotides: TGTGCCAGCAGTGAACTGGAGTGGCAAGCAGCTTTCTTT. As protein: CASSELEWQAAFF.